This TCR beta chain was profiled in a study of blood T cell repertoires in COVID-19. In germline, CDR1 is MDHEN, CDR2 SYDVKM. This CDR3 has 15 amino acids. Trimming removed 2 bases at V and 4 bases at J, with 12 bases between. Sequencing used immunoSEQ multiplex PCR; TCRdb keeps in-frame clones, though not all of them. The table lists 180,000 or so clones, roughly 76% of them singletons. Followed longitudinally, the Seattle patients had been enrolled during active infection. In this sample, this clone turned up a few times. The sample holds other DNA sequences that translate to the same CDR3. The chain employs TRBV28 and TRBJ1-5, with D maybe TRBD1 (6 bases). The source of this sequence is a woman between 35 and 50 years old with COVID-19, enrolled during active disease. Material: peripheral blood. The CDR3 DNA reads as TGTGCCAGCAGTTTACAGACAGGACGGAATCAGCCCCAGCATTTT. This encodes CASSLQTGRNQPQHF.